This TCR beta chain was profiled in a study of T cell repertoires in cytomegalovirus infection. Turning to the study itself: Researchers turned to recently identified HLA-C-restricted CMV epitopes as well as well-studied HLA-B-restricted ones. Public TCR beta signatures indicated both CMV infection and matching HLA type. Broader study findings: What dominated the ex vivo response were HLA-C-restricted CMV-specific TCR beta clonotypes.

V shed 2 bases and J shed 11 bases, with 9 bases lying between them. The germline gives CDR1 SEHNR, CDR2 FQNEAQ (reference sequence). The CDR3 is made up of 11 amino acids. TCRdb ran MiXCR on the reads and lists one entry per CDR3 protein. The repertoire holds some 480,000 distinct CDR3 sequences, with 25% to 35% as singletons. Only a few counts were recorded for this clonotype. Its specificity is unknown. The source is a human donor in good health (CMV status not recorded). Some clones in this sample may be carry-over from other donors' samples. This chain joins TRBV7-9 and TRBJ1-1; possibly TRBD1 for D (5 bases). Sequenced material: cultured PBMCs, taken from culture after CMV antigen stimulation. The CDR3 is CASSLQGGAFF. In DNA form, the CDR3 reads TGTGCCAGCAGCTTACAGGGTGGCGCTTTCTTT.